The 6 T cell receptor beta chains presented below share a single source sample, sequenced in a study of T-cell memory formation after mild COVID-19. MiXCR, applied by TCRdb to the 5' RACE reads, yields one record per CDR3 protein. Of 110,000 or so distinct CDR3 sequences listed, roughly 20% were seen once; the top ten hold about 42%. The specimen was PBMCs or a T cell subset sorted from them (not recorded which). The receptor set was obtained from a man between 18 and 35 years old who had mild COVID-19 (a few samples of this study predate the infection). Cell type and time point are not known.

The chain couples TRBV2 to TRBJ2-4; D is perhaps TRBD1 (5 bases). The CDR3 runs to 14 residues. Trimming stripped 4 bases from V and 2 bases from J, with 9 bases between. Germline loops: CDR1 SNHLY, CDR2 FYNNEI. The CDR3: CASSAREPKNIQYF. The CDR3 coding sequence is TGTGCCAGCAGTGCCAGGGAACCCAAAAACATTCAGTACTTC.

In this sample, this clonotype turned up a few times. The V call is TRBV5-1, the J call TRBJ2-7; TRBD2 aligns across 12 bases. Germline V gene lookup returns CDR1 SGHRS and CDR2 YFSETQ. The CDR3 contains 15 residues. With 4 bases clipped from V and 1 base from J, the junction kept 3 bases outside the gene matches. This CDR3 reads CASSRGLAGSYEQYF. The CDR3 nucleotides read TGCGCCAGCAGCAGAGGACTAGCGGGATCCTACGAGCAGTACTTC.

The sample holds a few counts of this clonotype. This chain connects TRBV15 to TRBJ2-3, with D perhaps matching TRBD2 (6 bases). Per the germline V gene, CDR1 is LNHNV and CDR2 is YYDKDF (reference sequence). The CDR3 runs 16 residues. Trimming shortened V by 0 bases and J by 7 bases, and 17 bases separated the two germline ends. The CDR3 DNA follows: TGTGCCACCAGCAGAGATCGAGAACTAGCTAGGAATACGCAGTATTTT. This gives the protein CATSRDRELARNTQYF.

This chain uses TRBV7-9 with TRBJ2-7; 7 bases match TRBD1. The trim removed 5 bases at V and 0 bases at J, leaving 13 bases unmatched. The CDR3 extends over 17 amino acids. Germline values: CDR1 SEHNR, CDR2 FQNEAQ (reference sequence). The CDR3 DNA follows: TGTGCCAGCAGCACAGTCCCCGGGACAGACTACTCCTACGAGCAGTACTTC. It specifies CASSTVPGTDYSYEQYF.

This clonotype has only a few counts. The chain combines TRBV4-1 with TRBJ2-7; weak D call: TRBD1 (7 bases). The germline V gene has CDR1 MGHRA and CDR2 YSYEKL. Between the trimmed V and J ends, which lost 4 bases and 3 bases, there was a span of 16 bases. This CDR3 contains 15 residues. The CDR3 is CASSPGRTGSYEQYF. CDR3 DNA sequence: TGCGCCAGCAGCCCAGGGAGGACAGGAAGCTACGAGCAGTACTTC.

The CDR3, as DNA: TGCAGCGTTGAGACGGAGAGTAGGTACACTGAAGCTTTCTTT. This encodes CSVETESRYTEAFF. This chain connects TRBV29-1 to TRBJ1-1; D unresolved. The CDR3 spans 14 residues. Germline loops: CDR1 SQVTM, CDR2 ANQGSEA. Between the trimmed V and J ends, which lost 3 bases and 3 bases, there was a span of 14 bases.